Listed below are T cell receptor beta chains from one sample, sequenced in a study of cytomegalovirus exposure and HLA in healthy donors. Profiling relied on immunoSEQ multiplex PCR, and the TCRdb table lists in-frame clones only, not all of them. Among approximately 140,000 clones listed, about 74% were seen once. Sequencing used PBMCs. The source of these receptors is a middle-aged man in good health and CMV-seropositive. CDR3s include the opening cysteine and the closing phenylalanine or tryptophan. The order of the fields is V gene, J gene, CDR3 protein.

v_gene: TRBV19
j_gene: TRBJ1-1
CDR3aa: CASSIPTGTRNAFF

v_gene: TRBV19
j_gene: TRBJ1-4
CDR3aa: CASRQSPPGNEKLFF

v_gene: TRBV20-1
j_gene: TRBJ2-1
CDR3aa: CSARSHEQFF

v_gene: TRBV19
j_gene: TRBJ2-7
CDR3aa: CASAQGYEQYF

v_gene: TRBV6-5
j_gene: TRBJ2-3
CDR3aa: CASSYDGDGDTQYF

v_gene: TRBV6-1
j_gene: TRBJ1-2
CDR3aa: CASSERGGLGYTF

v_gene: TRBV15
j_gene: TRBJ1-3
CDR3aa: CATSTKGASGNTIYF

v_gene: TRBV4-2
j_gene: TRBJ1-2
CDR3aa: CASSLLQGQGMNYGYTF

v_gene: TRBV7-9
j_gene: TRBJ2-1
CDR3aa: CASSWDFPSYNEQFF

v_gene: TRBV27
j_gene: TRBJ2-7
CDR3aa: CASSHDRGGEQYF

v_gene: TRBV5-5
j_gene: TRBJ1-4
CDR3aa: CASSPGRGGEKLFF

v_gene: TRBV11-2
j_gene: TRBJ2-2
CDR3aa: CASSLEGGSTGELFF

v_gene: TRBV7-6
j_gene: TRBJ2-3
CDR3aa: CASSLRTSGRSTDTQYF

v_gene: TRBV6-5
j_gene: TRBJ1-3
CDR3aa: CASSYNSGTGNTIYF

v_gene: TRBV12-5
j_gene: TRBJ2-5
CDR3aa: CASGRGQGGETQYF

v_gene: TRBV11-2
j_gene: TRBJ1-6
CDR3aa: CASSDPTGVVSPLHF

v_gene: TRBV10-3
j_gene: TRBJ2-1
CDR3aa: CAIRAAPGLAVGNEQFF

v_gene: TRBV18
j_gene: TRBJ1-1
CDR3aa: CASSRQQGPWLNTEAFF

v_gene: TRBV9
j_gene: TRBJ2-7
CDR3aa: CASTPGLSPYEQYF

v_gene: TRBV29-1
j_gene: TRBJ2-3
CDR3aa: CSVDPRAGVATDTQYF

v_gene: TRBV14
j_gene: TRBJ2-7
CDR3aa: CASSTRTGYEQYF

v_gene: TRBV12-5
j_gene: TRBJ2-5
CDR3aa: CASGPKRGSQEAQYF

v_gene: TRBV28
j_gene: TRBJ2-7
CDR3aa: CASSLIPGDYEQYF

v_gene: TRBV28
j_gene: TRBJ1-4
CDR3aa: CASSFSDRVNEKLFF

v_gene: TRBV10-1
j_gene: TRBJ2-5
CDR3aa: CASRDDSQETQYF

v_gene: TRBV27
j_gene: TRBJ1-2
CDR3aa: CASSFTAGDGYTF

v_gene: TRBV7-2
j_gene: TRBJ2-3
CDR3aa: CASGLAGLSTDTQYF

v_gene: TRBV5-4
j_gene: NA
CDR3aa: CASSSRTGSYEQYF

v_gene: TRBV5-5
j_gene: TRBJ1-1
CDR3aa: CASILQQGRTEAFF

v_gene: TRBV11-2
j_gene: TRBJ1-5
CDR3aa: CASSWGTREGQPQHF

v_gene: TRBV7-2
j_gene: TRBJ2-7
CDR3aa: CASSLGGTVEQYF

v_gene: TRBV28
j_gene: TRBJ1-1
CDR3aa: CASSLTGMNTEAFF

v_gene: TRBV2
j_gene: TRBJ1-1
CDR3aa: CASSDEGRDTEAFF

v_gene: TRBV7-9
j_gene: TRBJ2-1
CDR3aa: CASSSQREDEQFF

v_gene: TRBV5-4
j_gene: TRBJ2-5
CDR3aa: CASSSQSWSTQETQYF

v_gene: TRBV11-3
j_gene: TRBJ1-1
CDR3aa: CASSLETASEAFF

v_gene: TRBV30
j_gene: TRBJ2-1
CDR3aa: CAWTLSWFGTNNNEQFF

v_gene: TRBV19
j_gene: TRBJ2-5
CDR3aa: CASSITGAPQETQYF

v_gene: TRBV5-4
j_gene: TRBJ2-2
CDR3aa: CASSLTSGNTGELFF

v_gene: TRBV7-9
j_gene: TRBJ2-7
CDR3aa: CASSPPTGTGRGEQYF

v_gene: TRBV9
j_gene: TRBJ1-3
CDR3aa: CASSRQGTGNTIYF

v_gene: TRBV6-1
j_gene: TRBJ1-1
CDR3aa: CASSGDSVMNTEAFF

v_gene: TRBV15
j_gene: TRBJ2-7
CDR3aa: CATSTHPGGYEQYF

v_gene: TRBV9
j_gene: TRBJ2-2
CDR3aa: CASSVAGIGTGELFF

v_gene: TRBV5-4
j_gene: TRBJ2-3
CDR3aa: CASSLEQLSTDTQYF

v_gene: TRBV5-4
j_gene: TRBJ2-5
CDR3aa: CASSLKSHSGTGRSETQYF

v_gene: TRBV7-9
j_gene: TRBJ1-2
CDR3aa: CSSSPGTGAFGYTF

v_gene: TRBV13
j_gene: TRBJ2-3
CDR3aa: CASSFSGKSTDTQYF

v_gene: TRBV6-4
j_gene: TRBJ1-2
CDR3aa: CASTKINPGQGYGYTF

v_gene: TRBV5-1
j_gene: TRBJ2-5
CDR3aa: CASSSTLRGGQYF

v_gene: TRBV27
j_gene: TRBJ2-3
CDR3aa: CASSSLGTPHTQYF

v_gene: TRBV10-1
j_gene: TRBJ2-1
CDR3aa: CASSGLAAPNEQFF

v_gene: TRBV7-9
j_gene: TRBJ2-1
CDR3aa: CASSSRDSYYNEQFF